The 29 T cell receptor beta chains listed next were all sequenced from one sample in a study of patients and donors after allogeneic stem cell transplantation. A single record per CDR3 protein comes from TCRdb applying MiXCR to the RT-PCR reads. The sample records fewer than 60,000 distinct CDR3 sequences, approximately 12% being singletons. The sequenced sample consisted of blood, either unsorted or a sorted T cell fraction (not recorded which). The receptors were gathered from a human donor who was either an allogeneic HSCT recipient or a stem cell or donor lymphocyte infusion donor (not recorded which). It is not recorded whose cells these are; they may come from a transplant donor.

This clonotype was seen at least ten times. The CDR3 coding sequence is TGTGCCAGCAGCCAAACAGGGGAAGGCTACACCTTC. Amino acids: CASSQTGEGYTF. The J gene is TRBJ1-2, the V gene TRBV4-2; the match to TRBD1 covers 7 bases. In germline, CDR1 is LGHNA, CDR2 YNFKEQ. J lost 8 bases, V lost 2 bases, and 2 bases had no gene match. This CDR3 has 12 amino acids.

This clonotype was picked up many times. V is TRBV11-2 and J is TRBJ1-1; no firm D call. From germline, CDR1 is SGHAT and CDR2 FQNNGV. The CDR3 contains 13 residues. Trimming cost V 3 bases and J 4 bases, with 9 bases left between them. The CDR3 loop is CASSLRQGTEAFF. CDR3 in DNA: TGTGCCAGCAGCTTGAGACAAGGCACTGAAGCTTTCTTT.

V gene TRBV9 combines with J gene TRBJ2-3, with unresolved D. The CDR3 extends over 15 amino acids. CDR1 SGDLS and CDR2 YYNGEE come from the germline V gene. Trimming removed 4 bases at V and 5 bases at J, with 17 bases between. DNA for the CDR3: TGTGCCAGCAGCAAGGCAGTAGCTGTGGGAGATACGCAGTATTTT. Translation: CASSKAVAVGDTQYF.

To note about this clonotype: With a much larger clone just one base away, this may be a read error. The chain couples TRBV7-9 to TRBJ1-5; TRBD1 might be the D (5 bases). V dropped 2 bases and J dropped 0 bases, with 14 bases sitting between them. CDR1 is SEHNR, CDR2 FQNEAQ, per germline (reference sequence). The CDR3 extends over 17 amino acids. The CDR3 DNA follows: TGTGCCAGCAGCTTATGGGCAAGGGGTTATAGCAATCAGCCCCAGCATTTT. It encodes CASSLWARGYSNQPQHF.

CDR3 loop: CATSGSNRDGKNNEQFF. CDR3 bases: TGTGCCACCAGTGGTTCGAACCGGGACGGAAAAAACAATGAGCAGTTCTTC. V is TRBV24-1 and J is TRBJ2-1; D is tentatively TRBD1 or TRBD2 (5 bases each). Trimming took off 5 bases at V and 5 bases at J, with 21 bases between the two ends. The CDR3 is made up of 17 amino acids. Germline V lookup: CDR1 KGHDR, CDR2 SFDVKD.

This clonotype has just a few counts. V gene TRBV6-6 combines with J gene TRBJ2-3; 10 bases align to TRBD1. The CDR3 has 16 residues. Germline CDR1 MNHNY, CDR2 SVGAGI (reference sequence). V was clipped by 6 bases and J by 1 base; unmatched bases: 7. CDR3 nucleotide sequence: TGTGCCAGCAGATCCTCCGGGACAGGGGGCACAGATACGCAGTATTTT. As protein: CASRSSGTGGTDTQYF.

The J gene is TRBJ2-7, the V gene TRBV6-5; the match to TRBD2 covers 9 bases. From germline, CDR1 is MNHEY and CDR2 SVGAGI. The CDR3 is 15 residues long. V shed 5 bases and J 0 bases; nucleotides not matched to a gene: 5. This CDR3 is CASSRGLANSYEQYF. DNA of the CDR3: TGTGCCAGCAGTAGAGGACTAGCGAACTCCTACGAGCAGTACTTC.

The V call is TRBV24-1, the J call TRBJ2-1; D is tentatively TRBD1 or TRBD2 (5 bases each). V lost 3 bases to trimming and J lost 4 bases, with 9 bases between them. Per the germline V gene, CDR1 is KGHDR and CDR2 is SFDVKD. The CDR3 runs to 14 residues. CDR3 nucleotides: TGTGCCACCAGTGATCGGGACGGGTACAATGAGCAGTTCTTC. This encodes CATSDRDGYNEQFF.

In the case of this clonotype: One base away lies a much larger clone, so this may be a sequencing read error. Because it lacks the conserved phenylalanine or tryptophan at the end, this CDR3 is likely a read error. The rearrangement joins TRBV3-1 to TRBJ2-3; 7 nucleotides agree with TRBD1. V shed 1 base and J 2 bases; nucleotides not matched to a gene: 3. CDR1 and CDR2 (germline): LGHDT, YNNKEL (reference sequence). The CDR3 extends over 15 amino acids. CDR3 sequence: CASSQGQGDTDTQYL. The CDR3 DNA sequence: TGTGCCAGCAGCCAAGGACAGGGCGACACAGATACGCAGTATTTG.

This clonotype was recorded a few times. The CDR3 DNA reads as TGCGCCAGCAAGCAGCGGCTAGAGAGTACAGATACGCAGTATTTT. Encoded protein: CASKQRLESTDTQYF. The chain carries TRBV5-1 and TRBJ2-3, with a possible D match to TRBD2 (5 bases). Trimming cost V 6 bases and J 3 bases, with 17 bases left between them. Germline CDR1 SGHRS, CDR2 YFSETQ. CDR3 size: 15 residues.

This clonotype was detected a few times. This chain connects TRBV27 to TRBJ2-7; D ambiguous. This CDR3 contains 14 residues. Trimming took off 5 bases at V and 6 bases at J, with 17 bases between the two ends. Germline V lookup: CDR1 MNHEY, CDR2 SMNVEV (reference sequence). The CDR3 nucleotides are TGTGCCAGCAGTCCTAGGCACCAATTGGGCGAGCAGTACTTC. This gives the protein CASSPRHQLGEQYF.

This clonotype was recorded at least ten times. The DNA for the CDR3 is TGTGCCGGATCGACAGGTGGAGCACCCCTCCACTTT. Amino acid sequence: CAGSTGGAPLHF. The chain recombines TRBV6-1 with TRBJ1-6, with D possibly being TRBD1 (6 bases). From germline, CDR1 is MNHNS and CDR2 SASEGT. The CDR3 spans 12 residues. The V end was cut by 11 bases, the J end by 11 bases, with 16 bases between.

The chain has TRBV7-2 and TRBJ2-5; 8 bases fit TRBD2. V trimming: 6 bases; J trimming: 6 bases; junction bases outside the gene matches: 9. Germline lookup yields CDR1 SGHTA and CDR2 FQGNSA. This CDR3 comprises 14 residues. CDR3 amino acids: CASSPGGQQKTQYF. Written as DNA, the CDR3 is TGTGCCAGCAGTCCGGGAGGGCAGCAAAAGACCCAGTACTTC.

In this sample, this clonotype turned up a few times. The V call is TRBV27, the J call TRBJ2-5; 11 bases are shared with TRBD1. From germline, CDR1 is MNHEY and CDR2 SMNVEV (reference sequence). After removal of 7 bases from V and 2 bases from J, the junction contained 3 bases not matched to a gene. The CDR3 extends over 14 amino acids. CDR3 sequence reads: CASTGQGAQETQYF. CDR3 DNA sequence: TGTGCCAGCACCGGACAGGGGGCACAAGAGACCCAGTACTTC.

The table lists this clonotype with many counts. The rearrangement joins TRBV29-1 to TRBJ1-1, with a tentative D call TRBD1 (6 bases). Trimming left V 6 bases short and J 0 bases short, with 14 bases between. The CDR3 spans 14 residues. The V gene's germline CDR1 is SQVTM and CDR2 ANQGSEA. This CDR3 is CSVQTGPMNTEAFF. CDR3 DNA: TGCAGCGTCCAGACAGGCCCCATGAACACTGAAGCTTTCTTT.

This clonotype was seen many times. The chain employs TRBV6-5 and TRBJ1-2, with no clear D. Germline assignment: CDR1 MNHEY and CDR2 SVGAGI. Trimming removed 2 bases at V and 8 bases at J, with 15 bases between. The CDR3 is 14 residues long. The CDR3 loop reads CASSYGLGPKGYTF. CDR3 nucleotides: TGTGCCAGCAGTTACGGTTTAGGGCCTAAAGGCTACACCTTC.

V and J are TRBV29-1 and TRBJ2-7, with TRBD2 as a possible D gene (6 bases). Trimming stripped 4 bases from V and 1 base from J, with 17 bases between. There are 15 residues in the CDR3. From germline, CDR1 is SQVTM and CDR2 ANQGSEA. Here the CDR3 reads CSVVRTGTPSYEQYF. In DNA, the CDR3 is TGCAGCGTTGTTCGGACCGGGACTCCTTCCTACGAGCAGTACTTC.

This clonotype was seen only once. V usage is TRBV7-3 and J usage is TRBJ2-1, with 8 bases lining up with TRBD2. Unmatched junction bases numbered 7, after V lost 1 base and J lost 2 bases. Germline values: CDR1 SGHTA, CDR2 FQGTGA. There are 17 residues in the CDR3. CDR3 sequence reads: CASSLSGREVTYNEQFF. In DNA, the CDR3 is TGTGCCAGCAGCTTAAGTGGGCGGGAGGTTACCTACAATGAGCAGTTCTTC.

This clonotype was detected ten times or more. This chain links TRBV12-3 or TRBV12-4 with TRBJ1-6, with 9 bases that match TRBD1. The length of the CDR3 is 15 residues. The ends lost 2 bases at V and 7 bases at J; junction bases unmatched: 3. CDR3 residues: CASSLITGGNSPLHF. CDR3 sequence (DNA): TGTGCCAGCAGTTTAATCACAGGGGGCAATTCACCCCTCCACTTT.

This clonotype was observed a handful of times. DNA of the CDR3: TGCAGTGCTATCTCTAAGGTTGAGCGGAGCTCCTACGAGCAGTACTTC. Encoded protein: CSAISKVERSSYEQYF. The V call is TRBV20-1, the J call TRBJ2-7, with TRBD2 as a possible D gene (5 bases). Trimming stripped 4 bases from V and 0 bases from J, with 19 bases between. The germline CDR1 and CDR2 sequences are DFQATT and SNEGSKA (reference sequence). The CDR3 consists of 16 residues.

This clonotype came up a few times. This chain links TRBV30 with TRBJ1-2; 11 bases match TRBD1. This CDR3 spans 18 amino acids. Trimming cost V 0 bases and J 8 bases; bases outside gene matches: 17. CDR1 is GTSNPN and CDR2 is SVGIG in the germline V gene (reference sequence). CDR3 nucleotides: TGTGCCTGGAGTGTACCCAAAGGTCGCGGACAGGGGGCCGACGGCTACACCTTC. This sequence encodes CAWSVPKGRGQGADGYTF.

This chain uses TRBV7-3 with TRBJ1-1, with TRBD1 as a possible D gene (6 bases). The CDR3 covers 14 residues. Germline V gene data show CDR1 as SGHTA and CDR2 as FQGTGA. V was trimmed by 5 bases and J by 1 base, leaving 11 bases between them. The CDR3 sequence: CASSLQGKNTEAFF. The CDR3 nucleotides are TGTGCCAGCAGCCTGCAGGGGAAGAACACTGAAGCTTTCTTT.

J is TRBJ2-7 and V is TRBV29-1; D tentatively fits TRBD1 or TRBD2 (5 bases each). With 6 bases removed from V and 0 bases from J, the gap between germline ends came to 9 bases. Germline lookup yields CDR1 SQVTM and CDR2 ANQGSEA. This CDR3 has 12 residues. The DNA of the CDR3 is TGCAGCGTAGGGGACCTCTCCTACGAGCAGTACTTC. Translated: CSVGDLSYEQYF.

This clonotype has a handful of counts. V gene TRBV6-5 combines with J gene TRBJ2-1; D unclear. The CDR3 totals 17 residues. V lost 0 bases and J lost 0, with 12 bases in between. Germline V CDR1 and CDR2: MNHEY, SVGAGI. The CDR3, as DNA: TGTGCCAGCAGTTACTCGCGGACCACCAGCTCCTACAATGAGCAGTTCTTC. This sequence encodes CASSYSRTTSSYNEQFF.

The rearrangement uses TRBV12-3 or TRBV12-4 and TRBJ2-1; 7 nucleotides agree with TRBD2. The CDR3 runs to 14 residues. After removal of 7 bases from V and 6 bases from J, the junction contained 9 bases not matched to a gene. The CDR3 nucleotides are TGTGCCAGCAACAGACTAGCCTACTTCAATGAGCAGTTCTTC. It encodes CASNRLAYFNEQFF.

In its sample, this clonotype was seen many times. The chain carries TRBV5-6 and TRBJ1-6; TRBD1 aligns across 8 bases. Per the germline V gene, CDR1 is SGHDT and CDR2 is YYEEEE. The CDR3 totals 16 residues. The V segment lost 4 bases and the J segment 6 bases; nucleotides outside the gene matches: 9. This chain's CDR3 is CASSEGGQGGNSPLHF. The CDR3 bases are TGTGCCAGCAGCGAAGGAGGACAGGGTGGTAATTCACCCCTCCACTTT.

This clonotype has a single count. The V call is TRBV4-2, the J call TRBJ2-2; weak D call: TRBD2 (5 bases). The ends were cut back, 0 bases at V and 5 bases at J, with 13 bases in the middle. The CDR3 extends over 16 amino acids. Germline values: CDR1 LGHNA, CDR2 YNFKEQ. The CDR3 nucleotides are TGTGCCAGCAGCCAAGATCCCCTAGCAGAGACCGGGGAGCTGTTTTTT. Translation gives CASSQDPLAETGELFF.

V gene TRBV5-1 combines with J gene TRBJ2-7; D possibly corresponds to TRBD2 (5 bases). V gave up 5 bases and J gave up 0 bases, with 15 bases separating them. CDR1 and CDR2 (germline): SGHRS, YFSETQ. The CDR3 is made up of 15 amino acids. The CDR3 loop reads CASRSGGLSSYEQYF. The CDR3, as DNA: TGCGCCAGCAGATCTGGCGGACTGAGCTCCTACGAGCAGTACTTC.

V usage is TRBV15 and J usage is TRBJ2-5, with unresolved D. The V gene lost 5 bases and the J gene lost 4 bases, with 8 bases spanning the gap. Germline loops: CDR1 LNHNV, CDR2 YYDKDF (reference sequence). This CDR3 comprises 12 residues. CDR3 DNA: TGTGCCACCAGCTTTCCCCCAGAGACCCAGTACTTC. It yields the protein CATSFPPETQYF. Based on the CDR3 plus reference TRBV15 and TRBJ2-5, the full variable domain is DAMVIQNPRYQVTQFGKPVTLSCSQTLNHNVMYWYQQKSSQAPKLLFHYYDKDFNNEADTPDNFQSRRPNTSFCFLDIRSPGLGDTAMYLCATSFPPETQYFGPGTRLLVL.